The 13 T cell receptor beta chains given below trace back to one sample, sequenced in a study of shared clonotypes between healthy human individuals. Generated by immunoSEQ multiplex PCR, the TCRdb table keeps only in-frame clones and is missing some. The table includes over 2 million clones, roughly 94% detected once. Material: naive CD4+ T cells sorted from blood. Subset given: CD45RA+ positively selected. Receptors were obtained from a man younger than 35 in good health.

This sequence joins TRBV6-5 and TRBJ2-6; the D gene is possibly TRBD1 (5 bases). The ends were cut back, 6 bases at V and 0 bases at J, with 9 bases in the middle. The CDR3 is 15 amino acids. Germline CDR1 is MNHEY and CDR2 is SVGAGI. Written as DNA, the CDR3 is TGTGCCAGCAGACACGACAGCTCTGGGGCCAACGTCCTGACTTTC. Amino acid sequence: CASRHDSSGANVLTF.

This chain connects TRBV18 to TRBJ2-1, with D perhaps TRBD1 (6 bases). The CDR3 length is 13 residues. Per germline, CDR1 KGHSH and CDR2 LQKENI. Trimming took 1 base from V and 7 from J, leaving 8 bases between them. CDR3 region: CASSPQGTNEQFF. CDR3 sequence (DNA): TGTGCCAGCTCACCACAAGGGACAAATGAGCAGTTCTTC.

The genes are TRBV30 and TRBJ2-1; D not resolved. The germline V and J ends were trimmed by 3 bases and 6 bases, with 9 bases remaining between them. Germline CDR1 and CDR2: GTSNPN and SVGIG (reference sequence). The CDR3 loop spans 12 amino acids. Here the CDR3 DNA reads TGTGCCTGGAGCCCCGCGGCCAATGAGCAGTTCTTC. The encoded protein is CAWSPAANEQFF. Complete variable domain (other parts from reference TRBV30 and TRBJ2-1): SQTIHQWPATLVQPVGSPLSLECTVEGTSNPNLYWYRQAAGRGLQLLFYSVGIGQISSEVPQNLSASRPQDRQFILSSKKLLLSDSGFYLCAWSPAANEQFFGPGTRLTVL.

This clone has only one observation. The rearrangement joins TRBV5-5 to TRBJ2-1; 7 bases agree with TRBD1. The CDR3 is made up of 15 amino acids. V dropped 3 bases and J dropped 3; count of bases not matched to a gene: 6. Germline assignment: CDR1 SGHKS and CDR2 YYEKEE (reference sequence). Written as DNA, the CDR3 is TGTGCCAGCAGCTCCGGGACAGAGTTCTACAATGAGCAGTTCTTC. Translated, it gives CASSSGTEFYNEQFF.

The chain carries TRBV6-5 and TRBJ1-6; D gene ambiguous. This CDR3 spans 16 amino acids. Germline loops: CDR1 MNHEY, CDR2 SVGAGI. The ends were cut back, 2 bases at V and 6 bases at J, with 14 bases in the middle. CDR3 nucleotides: TGTGCCAGCAGTTACGGGAGTTTGGTCAGTAATTCACCCCTCCACTTT. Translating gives CASSYGSLVSNSPLHF.

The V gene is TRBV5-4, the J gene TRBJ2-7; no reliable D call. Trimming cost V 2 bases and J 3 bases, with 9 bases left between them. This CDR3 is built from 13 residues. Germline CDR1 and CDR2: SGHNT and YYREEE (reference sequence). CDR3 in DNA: TGTGCCAGCAGCTTTGGGCAACACTACGAGCAGTACTTC. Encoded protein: CASSFGQHYEQYF. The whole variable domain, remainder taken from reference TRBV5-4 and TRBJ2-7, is ETGVTQSPTHLIKTRGQQVTLRCSSQSGHNTVSWYQQALGQGPQFIFQYYREEENGRGNFPPRFSGLQFPNYSSELNVNALELDDSALYLCASSFGQHYEQYFGPGTRLTVT.

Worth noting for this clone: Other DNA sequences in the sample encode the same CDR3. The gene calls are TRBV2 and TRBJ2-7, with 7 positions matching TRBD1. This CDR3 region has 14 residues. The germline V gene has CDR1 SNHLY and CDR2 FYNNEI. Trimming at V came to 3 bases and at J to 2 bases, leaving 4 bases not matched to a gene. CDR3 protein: CASSDRTGTYEQYF. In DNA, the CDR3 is TGTGCCAGCAGTGATCGGACAGGAACCTACGAGCAGTACTTC.

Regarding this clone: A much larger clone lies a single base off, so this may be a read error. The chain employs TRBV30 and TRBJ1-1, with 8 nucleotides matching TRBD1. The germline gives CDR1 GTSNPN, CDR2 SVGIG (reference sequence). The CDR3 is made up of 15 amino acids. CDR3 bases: TGTGCCTGGAAATACGGGACAGGTCTGAACACTGAAACTTTCTTT. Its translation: CAWKYGTGLNTETFF.

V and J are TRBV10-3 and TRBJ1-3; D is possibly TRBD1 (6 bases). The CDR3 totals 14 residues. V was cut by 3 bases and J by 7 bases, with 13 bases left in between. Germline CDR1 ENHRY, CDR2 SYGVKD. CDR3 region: CAISDTGTPNTIYF. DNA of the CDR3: TGTGCCATCAGTGACACAGGGACCCCTAACACCATATATTTT.

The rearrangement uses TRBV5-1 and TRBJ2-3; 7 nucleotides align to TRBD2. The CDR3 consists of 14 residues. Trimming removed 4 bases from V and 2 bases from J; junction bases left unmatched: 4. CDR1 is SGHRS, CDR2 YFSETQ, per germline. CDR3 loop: CASSPAGPTDTQYF. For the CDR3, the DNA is TGCGCCAGCAGCCCAGCGGGACCCACAGATACGCAGTATTTT.

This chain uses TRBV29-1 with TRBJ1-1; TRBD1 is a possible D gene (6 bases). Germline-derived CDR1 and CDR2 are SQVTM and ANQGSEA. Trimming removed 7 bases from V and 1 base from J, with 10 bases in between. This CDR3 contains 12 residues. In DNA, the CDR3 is TGCAGCGCAGGGGTCGGGAACACTGAAGCTTTCTTT. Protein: CSAGVGNTEAFF.

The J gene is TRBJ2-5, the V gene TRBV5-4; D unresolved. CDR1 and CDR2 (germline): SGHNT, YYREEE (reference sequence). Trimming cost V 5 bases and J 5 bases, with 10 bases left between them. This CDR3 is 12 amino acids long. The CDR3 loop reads CASSGGGETQYF. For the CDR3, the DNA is TGTGCCAGCAGTGGCGGTGGCGAGACCCAGTACTTC.

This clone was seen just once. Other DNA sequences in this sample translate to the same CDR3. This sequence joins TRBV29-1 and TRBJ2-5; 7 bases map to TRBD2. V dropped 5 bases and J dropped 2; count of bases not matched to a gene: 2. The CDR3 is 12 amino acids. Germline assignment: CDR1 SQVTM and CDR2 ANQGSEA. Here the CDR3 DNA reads TGCAGCGTTACGGGGGGACAAGAGACCCAGTACTTC. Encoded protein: CSVTGGQETQYF.